This T cell receptor beta chain was profiled in a study of identical twins' blood T cells. Across the study: Some 12 libraries, six alpha and six beta, gave around 48 million reads. Regarding the study as a whole: Mainly, cloneset size products determined shared clonotypes, twins included. Twins shared more top CDR3 clonotypes than unrelated donors did.

Germline CDR1 SNHLY, CDR2 FYNNEI. The CDR3 length is 12 residues. The V end was cut by 3 bases, the J end by 10 bases, with 7 bases between. Each CDR3 protein gets one entry after TCRdb re-called the 5' RACE reads with MiXCR. The sample records a few hundred thousand distinct CDR3 sequences, under 30% being singletons. A single count supports this clonotype. No antigen is known for it. The sample was PBMCs. This TCR was recovered from a woman aged 18 to 55 in good health. The chain combines TRBV2 with TRBJ1-6; no clear D. CDR3: CASSEVVSPLHF. The DNA for the CDR3 is TGTGCCAGCAGTGAGGTGGTCTCACCCCTCCACTTT.